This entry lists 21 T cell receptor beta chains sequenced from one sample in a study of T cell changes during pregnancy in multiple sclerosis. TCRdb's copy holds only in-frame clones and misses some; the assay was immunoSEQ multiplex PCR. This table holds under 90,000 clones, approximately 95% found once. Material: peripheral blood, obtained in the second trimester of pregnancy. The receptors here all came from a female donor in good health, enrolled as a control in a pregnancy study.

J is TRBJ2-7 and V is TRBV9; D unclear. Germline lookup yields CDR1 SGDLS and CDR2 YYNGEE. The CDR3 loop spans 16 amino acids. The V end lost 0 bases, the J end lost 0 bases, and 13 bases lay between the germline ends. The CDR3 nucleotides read TGTGCCAGCAGCGTAGGAGCAGGCCTACTCTCCTACGAGCAGTACTTC. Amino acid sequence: CASSVGAGLLSYEQYF.

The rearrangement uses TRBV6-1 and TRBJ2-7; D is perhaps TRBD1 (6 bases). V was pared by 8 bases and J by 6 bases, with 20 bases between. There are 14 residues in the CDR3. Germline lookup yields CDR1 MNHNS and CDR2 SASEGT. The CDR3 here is CASGDGRGVSEQYF. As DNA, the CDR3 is TGTGCCAGCGGAGATGGCAGGGGCGTAAGCGAGCAGTACTTC.

The CDR3 loop reads CASGKDIEETQYF. In nucleotides, the CDR3 is TGTGCCAGCGGTAAGGACATCGAAGAGACCCAGTACTTC. The rearrangement links TRBV7-9 to TRBJ2-5, with a weak D call TRBD1 (5 bases). Trimming left V 8 bases short and J 3 bases short, with 13 bases between. This CDR3 region has 13 residues. Germline CDR1 reads SEHNR; CDR2 reads FQNEAQ (reference sequence).

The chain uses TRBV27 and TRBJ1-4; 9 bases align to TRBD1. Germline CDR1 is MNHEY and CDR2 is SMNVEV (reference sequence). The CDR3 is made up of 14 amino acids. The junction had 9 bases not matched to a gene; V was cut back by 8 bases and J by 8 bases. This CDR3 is CASGGTGLGEKLFF. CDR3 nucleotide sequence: TGTGCCAGCGGGGGGACAGGGCTAGGGGAAAAACTGTTTTTT. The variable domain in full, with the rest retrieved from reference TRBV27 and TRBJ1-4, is EAQVTQNPRYLITVTGKKLTVTCSQNMNHEYMSWYRQDPGLGLRQIYYSMNVEVTDKGDVPEGYKVSRKEKRNFPLILESPSPNQTSLYFCASGGTGLGEKLFFGSGTQLSVL.

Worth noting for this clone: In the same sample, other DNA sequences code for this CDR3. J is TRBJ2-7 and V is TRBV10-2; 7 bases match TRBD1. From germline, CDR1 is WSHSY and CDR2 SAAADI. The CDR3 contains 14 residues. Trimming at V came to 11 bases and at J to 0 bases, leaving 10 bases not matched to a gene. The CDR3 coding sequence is TGCGCCGTAACCCGGGACAGATACTCCTACGAGCAGTACTTC. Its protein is CAVTRDRYSYEQYF.

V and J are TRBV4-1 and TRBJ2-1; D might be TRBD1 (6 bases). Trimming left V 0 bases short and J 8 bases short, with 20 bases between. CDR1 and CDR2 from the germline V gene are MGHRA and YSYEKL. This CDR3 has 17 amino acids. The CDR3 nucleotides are TGCGCCAGCAGCCAAGATCGGGGTGGGGGCTGGGGCGATGAGCAGTTCTTC. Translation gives CASSQDRGGGWGDEQFF.

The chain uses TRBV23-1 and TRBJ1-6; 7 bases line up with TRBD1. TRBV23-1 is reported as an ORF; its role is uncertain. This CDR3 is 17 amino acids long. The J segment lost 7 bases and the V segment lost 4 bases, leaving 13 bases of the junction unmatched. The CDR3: CASSRPRGDRYNSPLHF. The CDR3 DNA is TGCGCCAGCAGTCGCCCTCGCGGGGACAGATACAATTCACCCCTCCACTTT.

CDR3 region: CASSSNRDRPYEQYF. Here the CDR3 DNA reads TGTGCCAGCAGTTCCAACCGGGACAGACCCTACGAGCAGTACTTC. The chain combines TRBV28 with TRBJ2-7; 7 bases agree with TRBD1. The germline gives CDR1 MDHEN, CDR2 SYDVKM. The CDR3 contains 15 residues. V lost 4 bases and J lost 2; bases outside the gene matches: 8.

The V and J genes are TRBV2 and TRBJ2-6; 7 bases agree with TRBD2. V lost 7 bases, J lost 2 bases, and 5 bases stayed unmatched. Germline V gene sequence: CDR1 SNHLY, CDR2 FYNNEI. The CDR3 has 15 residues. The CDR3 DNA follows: TGTGCCAGCACCTCCCGGGGGGCTGGGGCCAACGTCCTGACTTTC. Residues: CASTSRGAGANVLTF.

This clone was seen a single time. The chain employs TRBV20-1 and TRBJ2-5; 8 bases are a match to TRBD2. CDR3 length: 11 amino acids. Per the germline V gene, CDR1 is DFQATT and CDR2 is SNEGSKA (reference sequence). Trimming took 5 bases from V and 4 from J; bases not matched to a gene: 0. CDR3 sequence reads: CSALAGETQYF. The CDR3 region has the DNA TGCAGTGCTCTAGCGGGAGAGACCCAGTACTTC.

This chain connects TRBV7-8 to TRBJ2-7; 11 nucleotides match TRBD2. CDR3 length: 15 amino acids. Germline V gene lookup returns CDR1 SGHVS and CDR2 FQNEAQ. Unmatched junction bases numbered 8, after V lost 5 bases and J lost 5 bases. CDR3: CASSLLAGGPDEQYF. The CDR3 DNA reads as TGTGCCAGCAGCCTATTAGCGGGAGGGCCCGACGAGCAGTACTTC.

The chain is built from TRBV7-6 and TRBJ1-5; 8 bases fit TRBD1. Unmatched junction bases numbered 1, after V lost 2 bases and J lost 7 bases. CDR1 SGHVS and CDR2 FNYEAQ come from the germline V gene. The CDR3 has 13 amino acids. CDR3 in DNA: TGTGCCAGCAGCTTAACAGGGGGGCAGCCCCAGCATTTT. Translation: CASSLTGGQPQHF.

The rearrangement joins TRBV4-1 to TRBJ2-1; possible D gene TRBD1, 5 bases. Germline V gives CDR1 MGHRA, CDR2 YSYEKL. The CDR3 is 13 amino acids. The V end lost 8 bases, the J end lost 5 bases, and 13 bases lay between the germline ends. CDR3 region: CASLGLGHNEQFF. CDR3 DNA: TGCGCCAGCCTTGGGCTGGGGCACAATGAGCAGTTCTTC.

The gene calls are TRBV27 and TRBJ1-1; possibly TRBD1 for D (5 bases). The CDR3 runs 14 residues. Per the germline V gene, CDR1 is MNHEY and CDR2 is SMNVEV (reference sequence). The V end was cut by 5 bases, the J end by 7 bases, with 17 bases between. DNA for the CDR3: TGTGCCAGCAGTCCGTCGACGGGGGTGTTTGAAGCTTTCTTT. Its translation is CASSPSTGVFEAFF.

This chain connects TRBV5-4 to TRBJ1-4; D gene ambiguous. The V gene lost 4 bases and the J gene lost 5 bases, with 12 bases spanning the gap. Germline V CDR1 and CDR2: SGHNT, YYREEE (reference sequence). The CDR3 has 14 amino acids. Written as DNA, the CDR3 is TGTGCCAGCAGCCCGCCGGGGTCGAATGAAAAACTGTTTTTT. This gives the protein CASSPPGSNEKLFF. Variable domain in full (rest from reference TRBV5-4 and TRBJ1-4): ETGVTQSPTHLIKTRGQQVTLRCSSQSGHNTVSWYQQALGQGPQFIFQYYREEENGRGNFPPRFSGLQFPNYSSELNVNALELDDSALYLCASSPPGSNEKLFFGSGTQLSVL.

DNA for the CDR3: TGTGCCAGCAGCCCCGGGACAGCCGTCGTCACCGGGGAGCTGTTTTTT. Translating it yields CASSPGTAVVTGELFF. The chain uses TRBV5-6 and TRBJ2-2, with 7 bases identical to TRBD1. The junction had 10 bases not matched to a gene; V was cut back by 4 bases and J by 4 bases. From germline, CDR1 is SGHDT and CDR2 YYEEEE. CDR3 length: 16 residues.

Here the CDR3 DNA reads TGTGCCAGCAGTGCGGATCGCGATATGAACACTGAAGCTTTCTTT. This codes for CASSADRDMNTEAFF. The rearrangement joins TRBV28 to TRBJ1-1, with D hard to call. This CDR3 region has 15 residues. CDR1 MDHEN and CDR2 SYDVKM come from the germline V gene. V was shortened by 5 bases and J by 0 bases, with 13 bases between the two germline ends.

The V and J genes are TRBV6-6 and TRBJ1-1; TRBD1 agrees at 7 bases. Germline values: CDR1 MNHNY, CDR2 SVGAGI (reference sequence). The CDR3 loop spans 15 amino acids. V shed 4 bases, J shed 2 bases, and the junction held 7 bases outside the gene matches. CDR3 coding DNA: TGTGCCAGCAGTTTCCCGGGACAGCAAAACACTGAAGCTTTCTTT. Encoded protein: CASSFPGQQNTEAFF.

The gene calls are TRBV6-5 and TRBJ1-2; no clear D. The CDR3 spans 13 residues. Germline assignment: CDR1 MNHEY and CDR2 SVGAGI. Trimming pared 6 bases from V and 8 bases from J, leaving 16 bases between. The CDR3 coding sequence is TGTGCCAGCAGGCTCGTTACTAGCCGCGGCTACACCTTC. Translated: CASRLVTSRGYTF.

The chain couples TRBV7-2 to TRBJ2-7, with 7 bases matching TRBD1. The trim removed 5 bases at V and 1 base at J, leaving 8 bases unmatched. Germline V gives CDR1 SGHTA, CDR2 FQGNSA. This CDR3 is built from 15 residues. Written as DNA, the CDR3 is TGTGCCAGCAGCCGCGCCCCGACAGGGTCCTACGAGCAGTACTTC. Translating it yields CASSRAPTGSYEQYF.

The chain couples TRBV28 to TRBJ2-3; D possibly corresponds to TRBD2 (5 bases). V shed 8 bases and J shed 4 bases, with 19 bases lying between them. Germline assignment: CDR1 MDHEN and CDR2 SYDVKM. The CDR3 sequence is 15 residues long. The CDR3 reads CASSSNVGRSDTQYF. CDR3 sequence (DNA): TGTGCCAGCTCCTCTAATGTGGGGAGATCAGATACGCAGTATTTT.